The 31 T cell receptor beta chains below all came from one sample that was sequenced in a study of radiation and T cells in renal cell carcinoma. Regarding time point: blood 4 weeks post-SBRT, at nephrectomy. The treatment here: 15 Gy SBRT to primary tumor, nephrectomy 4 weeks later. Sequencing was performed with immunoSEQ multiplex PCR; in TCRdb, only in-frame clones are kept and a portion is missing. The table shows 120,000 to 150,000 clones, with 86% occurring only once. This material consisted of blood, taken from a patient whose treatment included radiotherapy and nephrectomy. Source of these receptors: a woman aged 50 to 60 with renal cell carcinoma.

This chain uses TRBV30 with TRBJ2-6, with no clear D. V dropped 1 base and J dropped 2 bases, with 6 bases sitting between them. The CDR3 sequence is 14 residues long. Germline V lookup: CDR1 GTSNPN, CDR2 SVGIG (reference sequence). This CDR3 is CAWSADTGANVLTF. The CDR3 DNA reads TGTGCCTGGAGTGCGGATACTGGGGCCAACGTCCTGACTTTC.

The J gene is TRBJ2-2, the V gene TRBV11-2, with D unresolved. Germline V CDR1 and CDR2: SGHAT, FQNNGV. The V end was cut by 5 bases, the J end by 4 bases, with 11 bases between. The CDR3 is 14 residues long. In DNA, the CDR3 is TGTGCCAGCAGCCCGACGCGGAGCACCGGGGAGCTGTTTTTT. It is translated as CASSPTRSTGELFF.

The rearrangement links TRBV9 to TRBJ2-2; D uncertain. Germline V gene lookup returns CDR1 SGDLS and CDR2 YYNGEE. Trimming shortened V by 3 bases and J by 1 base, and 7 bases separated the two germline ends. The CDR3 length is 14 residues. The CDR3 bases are TGTGCCAGCAGCGACCGACAGAACACCGGGGAGCTGTTTTTT. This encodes CASSDRQNTGELFF.

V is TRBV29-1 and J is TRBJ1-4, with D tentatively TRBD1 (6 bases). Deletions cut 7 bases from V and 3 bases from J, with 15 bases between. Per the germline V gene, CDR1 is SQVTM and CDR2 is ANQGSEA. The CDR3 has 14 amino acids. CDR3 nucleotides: TGCAGCGGGATGAGGGCAGGGGCTAATGAAAAACTGTTTTTT. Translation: CSGMRAGANEKLFF. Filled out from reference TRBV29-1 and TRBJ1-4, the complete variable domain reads SAVISQKPSRDICQRGTSLTIQCQVDSQVTMMFWYRQQPGQSLTLIATANQGSEATYESGFVIDKFPISRPNLTFSTLTVSNMSPEDSSIYLCSGMRAGANEKLFFGSGTQLSVL.

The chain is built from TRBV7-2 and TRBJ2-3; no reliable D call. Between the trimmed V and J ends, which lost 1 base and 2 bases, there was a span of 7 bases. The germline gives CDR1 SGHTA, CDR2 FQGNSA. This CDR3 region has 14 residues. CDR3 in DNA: TGTGCCAGCAGCTTAGTGTCCGTCACAGATACGCAGTATTTT. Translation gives CASSLVSVTDTQYF.

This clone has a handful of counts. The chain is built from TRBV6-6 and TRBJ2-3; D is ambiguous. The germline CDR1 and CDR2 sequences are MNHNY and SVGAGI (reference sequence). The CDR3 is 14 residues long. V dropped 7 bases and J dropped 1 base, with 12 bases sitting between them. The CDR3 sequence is CASIRAGGTDTQYF. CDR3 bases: TGTGCCAGCATCCGGGCTGGGGGCACAGATACGCAGTATTTT.

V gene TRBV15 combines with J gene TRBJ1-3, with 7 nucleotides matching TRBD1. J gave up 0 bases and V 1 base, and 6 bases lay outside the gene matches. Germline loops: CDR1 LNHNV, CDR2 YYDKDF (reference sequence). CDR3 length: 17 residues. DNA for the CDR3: TGTGCCACCAGCAGAGGCGGACAGGAAAGCTCTGGAAACACCATATATTTT. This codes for CATSRGGQESSGNTIYF.

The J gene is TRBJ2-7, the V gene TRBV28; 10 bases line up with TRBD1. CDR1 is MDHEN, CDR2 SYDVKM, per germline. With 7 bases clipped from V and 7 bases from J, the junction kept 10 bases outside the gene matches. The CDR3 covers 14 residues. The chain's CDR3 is CASKPGTGAGEQYF. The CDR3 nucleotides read TGTGCCAGCAAACCCGGGACAGGGGCTGGAGAGCAGTACTTC. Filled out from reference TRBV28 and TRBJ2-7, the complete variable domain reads DVKVTQSSRYLVKRTGEKVFLECVQDMDHENMFWYRQDPGLGLRLIYFSYDVKMKEKGDIPEGYSVSREKKERFSLILESASTNQTSMYLCASKPGTGAGEQYFGPGTRLTVT.

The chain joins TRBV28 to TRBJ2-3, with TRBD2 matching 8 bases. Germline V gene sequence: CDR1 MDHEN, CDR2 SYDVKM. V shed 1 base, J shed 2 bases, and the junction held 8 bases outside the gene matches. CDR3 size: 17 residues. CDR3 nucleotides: TGTGCCAGCAGTTTATTAATAGCGGGAAGCCCCACAGATACGCAGTATTTT. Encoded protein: CASSLLIAGSPTDTQYF.

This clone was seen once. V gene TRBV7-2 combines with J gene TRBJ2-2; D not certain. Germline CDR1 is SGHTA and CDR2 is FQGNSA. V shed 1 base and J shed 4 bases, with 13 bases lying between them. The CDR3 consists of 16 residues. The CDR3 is CASSLVAAPSTGELFF. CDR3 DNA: TGTGCCAGCAGCTTAGTAGCAGCCCCGAGCACCGGGGAGCTGTTTTTT.

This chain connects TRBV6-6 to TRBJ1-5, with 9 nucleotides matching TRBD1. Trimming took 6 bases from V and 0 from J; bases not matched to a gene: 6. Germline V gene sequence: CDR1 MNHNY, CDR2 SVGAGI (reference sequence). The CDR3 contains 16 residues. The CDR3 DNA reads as TGTGCCAGCAGGACGGGACAGGGAGATAGCAATCAGCCCCAGCATTTT. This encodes CASRTGQGDSNQPQHF.

Written as DNA, the CDR3 is TGTGCCAGCGGACAGGGGGCTTTCAATGAGCAGTTCTTC. This encodes CASGQGAFNEQFF. The chain combines TRBV28 with TRBJ2-1, with 11 bases aligning to TRBD1. V gave up 8 bases and J gave up 6 bases; unmatched junction bases: 3. CDR1 and CDR2 from the germline V gene are MDHEN and SYDVKM. This CDR3 has 13 residues.

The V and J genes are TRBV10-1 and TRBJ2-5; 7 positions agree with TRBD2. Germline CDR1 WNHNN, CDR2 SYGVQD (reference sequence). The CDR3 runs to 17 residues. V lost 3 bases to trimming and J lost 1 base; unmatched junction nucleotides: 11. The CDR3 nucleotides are TGCGCCAGCAGTGAAAGTTCTGGCGGGAGTGGCCAAGAGACCCAGTACTTC. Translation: CASSESSGGSGQETQYF.

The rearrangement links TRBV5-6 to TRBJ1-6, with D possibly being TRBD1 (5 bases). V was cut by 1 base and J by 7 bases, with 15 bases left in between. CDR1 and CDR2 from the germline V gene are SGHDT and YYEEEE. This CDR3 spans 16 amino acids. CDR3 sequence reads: CASSLREGIKNSPLHF. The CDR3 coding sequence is TGTGCCAGCAGCTTGCGGGAGGGGATTAAGAATTCACCCCTCCACTTT.

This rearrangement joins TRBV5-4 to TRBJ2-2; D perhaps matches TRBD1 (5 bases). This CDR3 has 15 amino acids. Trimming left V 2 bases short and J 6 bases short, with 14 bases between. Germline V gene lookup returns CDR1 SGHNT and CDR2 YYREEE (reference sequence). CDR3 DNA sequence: TGTGCCAGCAGCTTAGACAGTTATGGCGCCGGGGAGCTGTTTTTT. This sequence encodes CASSLDSYGAGELFF.

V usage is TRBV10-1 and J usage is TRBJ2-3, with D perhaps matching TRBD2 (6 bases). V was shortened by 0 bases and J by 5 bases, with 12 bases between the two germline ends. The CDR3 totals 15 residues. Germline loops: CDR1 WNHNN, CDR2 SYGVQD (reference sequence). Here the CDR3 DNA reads TGCGCCAGCAGTGAGTCCGCGGGGTCTGGAGATACGCAGTATTTT. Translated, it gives CASSESAGSGDTQYF.

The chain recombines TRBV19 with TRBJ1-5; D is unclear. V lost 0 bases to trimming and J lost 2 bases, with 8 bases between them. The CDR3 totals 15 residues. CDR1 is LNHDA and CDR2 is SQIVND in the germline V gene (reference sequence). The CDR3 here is CASSIDPTGNQPQHF. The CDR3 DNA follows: TGTGCCAGTAGTATAGATCCGACTGGCAATCAGCCCCAGCATTTT.

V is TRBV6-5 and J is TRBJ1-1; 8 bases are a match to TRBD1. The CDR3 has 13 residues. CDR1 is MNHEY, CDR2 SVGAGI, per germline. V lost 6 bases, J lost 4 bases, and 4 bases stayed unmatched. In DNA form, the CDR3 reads TGTGCCAGCAGAAAAGACAGGGGCACTGAAGCTTTCTTT. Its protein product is CASRKDRGTEAFF.

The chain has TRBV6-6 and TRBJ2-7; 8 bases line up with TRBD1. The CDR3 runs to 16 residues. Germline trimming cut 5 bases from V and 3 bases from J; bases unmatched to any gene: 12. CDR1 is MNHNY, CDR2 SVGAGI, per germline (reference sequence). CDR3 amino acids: CASSPQTGGFGYEQYF. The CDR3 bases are TGTGCCAGCAGTCCCCAAACAGGGGGGTTTGGCTACGAGCAGTACTTC.

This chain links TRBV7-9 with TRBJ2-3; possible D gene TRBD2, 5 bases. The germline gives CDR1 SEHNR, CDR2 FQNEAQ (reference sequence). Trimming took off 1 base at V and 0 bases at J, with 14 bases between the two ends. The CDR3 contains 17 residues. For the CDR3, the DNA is TGTGCCAGCAGCTTAGAGCTGGTTTTAGCGAGCACAGATACGCAGTATTTT. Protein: CASSLELVLASTDTQYF. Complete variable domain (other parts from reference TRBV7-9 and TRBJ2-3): DTGVSQNPRHKITKRGQNVTFRCDPISEHNRLYWYRQTLGQGPEFLTYFQNEAQLEKSRLLSDRFSAERPKGSFSTLEIQRTEQGDSAMYLCASSLELVLASTDTQYFGPGTRLTVL.

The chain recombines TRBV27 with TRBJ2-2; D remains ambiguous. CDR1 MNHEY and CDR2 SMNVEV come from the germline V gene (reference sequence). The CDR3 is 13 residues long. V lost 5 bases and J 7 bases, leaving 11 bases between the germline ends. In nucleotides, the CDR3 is TGTGCCAGCAGTGCACGAAGGAACGGGGAGCTGTTTTTT. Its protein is CASSARRNGELFF.

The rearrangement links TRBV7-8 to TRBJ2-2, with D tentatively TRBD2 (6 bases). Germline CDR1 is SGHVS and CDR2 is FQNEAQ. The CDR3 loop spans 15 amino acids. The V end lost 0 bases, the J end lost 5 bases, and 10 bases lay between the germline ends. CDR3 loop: CASSLAGGSTGELFF. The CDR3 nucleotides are TGTGCCAGCAGCTTAGCGGGAGGATCTACCGGGGAGCTGTTTTTT.

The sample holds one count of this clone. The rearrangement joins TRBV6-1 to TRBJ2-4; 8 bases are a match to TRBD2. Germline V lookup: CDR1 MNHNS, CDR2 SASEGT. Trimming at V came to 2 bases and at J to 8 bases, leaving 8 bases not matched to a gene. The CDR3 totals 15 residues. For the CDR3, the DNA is TGTGCCAGCAGTGAAAAGCGGGGGACCGGGTACATTCAGTACTTC. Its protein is CASSEKRGTGYIQYF.

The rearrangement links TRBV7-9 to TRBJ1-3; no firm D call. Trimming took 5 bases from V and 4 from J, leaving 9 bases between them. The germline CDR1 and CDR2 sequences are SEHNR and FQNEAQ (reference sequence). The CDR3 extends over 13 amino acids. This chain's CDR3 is CASSTLGGNTIYF. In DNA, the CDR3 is TGTGCCAGCAGCACTCTTGGAGGAAACACCATATATTTT.

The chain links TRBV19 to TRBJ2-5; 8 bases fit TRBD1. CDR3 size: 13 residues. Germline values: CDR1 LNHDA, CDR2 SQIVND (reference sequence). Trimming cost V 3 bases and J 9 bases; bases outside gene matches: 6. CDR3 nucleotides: TGTGCCAGTAGTATGTTAGCGGACAGGGCCCAGTACTTC. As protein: CASSMLADRAQYF.

This CDR3 reads CASSQRWIPSGSTDTQYF. The CDR3 nucleotides are TGCGCCAGCAGCCAAAGATGGATCCCTAGCGGGAGTACAGATACGCAGTATTTT. V and J are TRBV4-3 and TRBJ2-3; 10 nucleotides align to TRBD2. J lost 3 bases, V lost 2 bases, and 11 bases had no gene match. CDR1 LGHNA and CDR2 YSLEER come from the germline V gene. This CDR3 is built from 18 residues.

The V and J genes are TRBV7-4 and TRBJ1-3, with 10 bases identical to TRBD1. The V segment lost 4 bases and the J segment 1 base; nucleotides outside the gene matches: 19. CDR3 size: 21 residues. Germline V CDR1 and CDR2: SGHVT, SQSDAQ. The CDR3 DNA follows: TGTGCCAGCAGCTCCACCAAGGTACGATTAGGGACAGGGGATTCTGGAAACACCATATATTTT. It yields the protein CASSSTKVRLGTGDSGNTIYF.

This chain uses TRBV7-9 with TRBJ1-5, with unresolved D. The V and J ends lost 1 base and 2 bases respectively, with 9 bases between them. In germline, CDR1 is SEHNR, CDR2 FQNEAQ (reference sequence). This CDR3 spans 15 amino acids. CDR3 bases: TGTGCCAGCAGCTTAGATGGAAGCGGCAATCAGCCCCAGCATTTT. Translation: CASSLDGSGNQPQHF.

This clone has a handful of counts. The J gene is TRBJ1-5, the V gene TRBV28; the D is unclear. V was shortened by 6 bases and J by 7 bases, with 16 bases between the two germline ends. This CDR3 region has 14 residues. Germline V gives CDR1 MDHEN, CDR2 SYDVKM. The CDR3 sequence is CASRLPTGWQPQHF. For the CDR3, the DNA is TGTGCCAGCAGGCTCCCTACCGGATGGCAGCCCCAGCATTTT.

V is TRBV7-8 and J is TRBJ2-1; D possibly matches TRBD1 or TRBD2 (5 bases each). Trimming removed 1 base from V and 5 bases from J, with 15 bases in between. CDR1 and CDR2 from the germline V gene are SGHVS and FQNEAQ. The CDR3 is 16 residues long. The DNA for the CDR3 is TGTGCCAGCAGCTTAGAATTAGGGACCGATGACAATGAGCAGTTCTTC. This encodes CASSLELGTDDNEQFF.

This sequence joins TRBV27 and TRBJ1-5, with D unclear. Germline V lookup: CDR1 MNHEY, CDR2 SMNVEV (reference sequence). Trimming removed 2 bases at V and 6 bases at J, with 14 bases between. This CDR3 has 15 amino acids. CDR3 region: CASSLVRQVPQPQHF. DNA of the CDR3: TGTGCCAGCAGTTTAGTCCGGCAGGTGCCTCAGCCCCAGCATTTT.